Sequencing of this T cell receptor beta chain was carried out in a study of beta chain features in type 1 diabetes. Whole-study findings and limits: More deletions and fewer insertions at VDJ junctions were seen in type 1 diabetes patients. Overrepresentation of cells with high TCR expression could result from cDNA sequencing. The study found that naive, central memory and Treg TCRB repertoires appeared more similar in patients than in healthy donors.

Since all of the isolated RNA was reverse transcribed, expressed TCRB transcripts were what got sequenced. Naive, central memory and regulatory T cell samples produced a mean of approximately 3.5 million reads. The assay was immunoSEQ multiplex PCR, and TCRdb's table has in-frame clones only and misses some. The table lists hundreds of thousands of clones, 17% of them singletons, with 0.023% in the top ten. The CDR3 runs to 16 residues. Germline loops: CDR1 LGHNA, CDR2 YNFKEQ. V lost 0 bases and J lost 4; bases outside the gene matches: 7. A note on this clone: The antigen remains undetermined.

Sequencing used naive CD4+ T cells from blood. The source of this sequence is a woman under 30 in good health. The chain links TRBV4-2 to TRBJ2-7; 9 bases line up with TRBD2. The CDR3 nucleotides are TGTGCCAGCAGCCAAGAGCGGGAGGGAGCTTTTTACGAGCAGTACTTC. Its translation is CASSQEREGAFYEQYF.